This T cell receptor (beta chain) was captured by sequencing in a study of blood T cells in healthy people across ages. Trimming took 8 bases from V and 3 from J; bases not matched to a gene: 9. The CDR3 length is 13 residues. Per germline, CDR1 DFQATT and CDR2 SNEGSKA (reference sequence). For this clonotype: Antigen unknown.

Overall study findings and caveats: Estimated diversity that came from one million T cells was considered an underestimate. Higher diversity and more naive CD4+ cells were features of long-lived donors, compared to aged donors.

Sample-barcoded 5' priming and a J-beta primer mix drove a second PCR of 7 to 11 cycles. Every individual sample yielded 3 million or more paired-end reads (each containing CDR3). Via MiXCR, TCRdb re-called the 5' RACE reads, giving one row per CDR3 protein. The repertoire holds approximately 760,000 distinct CDR3 sequences, roughly 25% seen once, with under 9.5% in the top ten. This sample also appeared in a second study, on T cells of mothers and their children. Per that study: Three healthy Caucasian mothers gave samples, and so did their six children.

The receptor was isolated from a boy younger than 18 in good health. The gene calls are TRBV20-1 and TRBJ2-7; 8 bases agree with TRBD2. Sequences were obtained from blood. The CDR3 region has the DNA TGCAGTCTTGAAGCGGGGGCTAACTACGAGCAGTACTTC. It encodes CSLEAGANYEQYF.